This T cell receptor beta chain was retrieved from a study of OX40 agonist ivuxolimab in advanced cancers. Across the whole study: The study reported partial responses in three patients: one hepatocellular carcinoma, two cutaneous melanoma. Study-level findings and limits: By week 6 at 0.1 to 3.0 mg/kg, blood CD4+ and CD8+ T cells had expanded clonally.

The CDR3 consists of 16 residues. Germline V gives CDR1 LNHDA, CDR2 SQIVND (reference sequence). Between the trimmed V and J ends, which lost 4 bases and 8 bases, there was a span of 18 bases. Regarding this clone: Antigen unknown.

Sequenced by immunoSEQ multiplex PCR; TCRdb stores in-frame clones only, minus some. The table shows approximately 65,000 clones, with nearly 85% occurring only once. Patients were ineligible given autoimmune disease history or systemic immunosuppression. The chain couples TRBV19 to TRBJ1-6, with D perhaps matching TRBD1 (5 bases). The sequence was obtained from an adult with an advanced solid tumor such as melanoma, head and neck, liver or kidney cancer. Sequenced here: CD4+ or CD8+ T cells sorted from blood, sampled in a trial of the OX40 agonist ivuxolimab. CDR3 nucleotides: TGTGCCAGTAGTAAATTCCCCGCGGGGGACGATTCACCCCTCCACTTT. Translated, it gives CASSKFPAGDDSPLHF.